One and the same sample provided the 32 T cell receptor beta chains below, sequenced in a study of response to subunit inactivated influenza vaccine. Each CDR3 protein gets one entry after TCRdb re-called the RT-PCR reads with MiXCR. The sample contains hundreds of thousands of distinct CDR3 sequences, 15% to 17% of which appear only once. The sample in question was PBMCs from blood, obtained about 11 days after vaccination. The receptors were gathered from a man aged 45 to 65 who received an inactivated influenza vaccine.

The chain carries TRBV18 and TRBJ2-1; 13 nucleotides align to TRBD2. The V gene's germline CDR1 is KGHSH and CDR2 LQKENI. The CDR3 extends over 16 amino acids. V was pared by 0 bases and J by 6 bases, with 2 bases of the junction left unmatched. The CDR3 DNA reads TGTGCCAGCTCACCACCGGGACTAGCGGGGACCAATGAGCAGTTCTTC. It translates to CASSPPGLAGTNEQFF.

This clonotype occurred many times. The CDR3 end shows no conserved phenylalanine or tryptophan, and so a read error is likely. No DNA is shown, since the ends of the CDR3 on it are uncertain; the CDR3 is the one TCRdb lists. The J gene is TRBJ2-3, the V gene TRBV7-8; the D call in the table, TRBD1, was not verified against the DNA. The CDR3 sequence runs 10 residues, both termini included. Per germline, CDR1 SGHVS and CDR2 FQNEAQ. CDR3 in amino acids: CASRPDRVLG.

This sequence joins TRBV7-2 and TRBJ2-2; D remains unclear. V was pared by 4 bases and J by 6 bases, with 9 bases between. This CDR3 has 13 amino acids. CDR1 is SGHTA and CDR2 is FQGNSA in the germline V gene. The CDR3 sequence: CASSSRPAGELFF. DNA for the CDR3: TGTGCCAGCAGCTCCCGGCCCGCCGGGGAGCTGTTTTTT.

The J gene is TRBJ2-6, the V gene TRBV11-2; possibly TRBD1 for D (5 bases). The V end was cut by 1 base, the J end by 0 bases, with 16 bases between. Germline CDR1 is SGHAT and CDR2 is FQNNGV. The CDR3 runs 19 residues. The CDR3 DNA reads TGTGCCAGCAGCTTAGGACAGCAACTTTCCCCCTCTGGGGCCAACGTCCTGACTTTC. It specifies CASSLGQQLSPSGANVLTF.

This chain joins TRBV12-3 or TRBV12-4 and TRBJ1-1; D uncertain. Deletions cut 2 bases from V and 5 bases from J, with 12 bases between. The CDR3 sequence is 14 residues long. Here the CDR3 DNA reads TGTGCCAGCAGTTTATGGGGTAGGGATACTGAAGCTTTCTTT. Amino acid sequence: CASSLWGRDTEAFF.

J is TRBJ2-6 and V is TRBV12-3 or TRBV12-4; TRBD2 might be the D (6 bases). The CDR3 is 15 residues long. Between the trimmed V and J ends, which lost 7 bases and 2 bases, there was a span of 12 bases. The DNA for the CDR3 is TGTGCCAGCACCTTGGGGGGAACTGGGGCCAACGTCCTGACTTTC. Protein product: CASTLGGTGANVLTF.

The CDR3 here is CASSQAGGGMETQYF. CDR3 bases: TGTGCCAGCAGCCAAGCGGGTGGAGGGATGGAGACCCAGTACTTC. This sequence joins TRBV3-1 and TRBJ2-5; D perhaps matches TRBD2 (6 bases). V was shortened by 1 base and J by 5 bases, with 14 bases between the two germline ends. The CDR3 totals 15 residues. Germline V gives CDR1 LGHDT, CDR2 YNNKEL (reference sequence).

This chain links TRBV7-2 with TRBJ1-3, with 9 bases that match TRBD1. The CDR3 runs 15 residues. CDR1 SGHTA and CDR2 FQGNSA come from the germline V gene. J lost 3 bases, V lost 4 bases, and 4 bases had no gene match. DNA for the CDR3: TGTGCCAGCAGCTCCACAGGGGGCGTTGGAAACACCATATATTTT. Amino acid sequence: CASSSTGGVGNTIYF. Full variable domain (rest looked up from reference TRBV7-2 and TRBJ1-3): GAGVSQSPSNKVTEKGKDVELRCDPISGHTALYWYRQSLGQGLEFLIYFQGNSAPDKSGLPSDRFSAERTGGSVSTLTIQRTQQEDSAVYLCASSSTGGVGNTIYFGEGSWLTVV.

The V and J genes are TRBV7-8 and TRBJ1-2; D gene uncertain. V dropped 5 bases and J dropped 8 bases, with 12 bases sitting between them. The CDR3 loop spans 12 amino acids. Germline CDR1 and CDR2: SGHVS and FQNEAQ. CDR3 sequence reads: CASSPTTWGYTF. Here the CDR3 DNA reads TGTGCCAGCAGCCCAACCACGTGGGGCTACACCTTC.

The chain couples TRBV7-2 to TRBJ2-7; the D gene is possibly TRBD1 (6 bases). In germline, CDR1 is SGHTA, CDR2 FQGNSA. The CDR3 is 14 amino acids. Trimming stripped 6 bases from V and 3 bases from J, with 15 bases between. The CDR3: CASSYQGFNYEQYF. The CDR3 nucleotides read TGTGCCAGCAGTTACCAGGGGTTTAACTACGAGCAGTACTTC.

The V call is TRBV20-1, the J call TRBJ1-4; D perhaps matches TRBD1 (6 bases). The CDR3 is 14 amino acids. The V end was cut by 5 bases, the J end by 8 bases, with 18 bases between. Per germline, CDR1 DFQATT and CDR2 SNEGSKA (reference sequence). CDR3 bases: TGCAGTGCTCAGAGTGGAGGGGGTTTCGAAAAACTGTTTTTT. Protein sequence: CSAQSGGGFEKLFF.

This chain uses TRBV5-8 with TRBJ2-3; the D call may be TRBD1 or TRBD2 (6 bases each). CDR1 and CDR2 from the germline V gene are SGHTS and YDEGEE. With 4 bases removed from V and 5 bases from J, the gap between germline ends came to 17 bases. CDR3 length: 15 amino acids. As DNA, the CDR3 is TGTGCCAGCAGCCCTCGTGGCAGGGGAGGAGATACGCAGTATTTT. Its protein product is CASSPRGRGGDTQYF.

This clonotype appeared a few times. This sequence joins TRBV20-1 and TRBJ2-3; 10 nucleotides align to TRBD2. The CDR3 has 16 amino acids. V was clipped by 5 bases and J by 4 bases; unmatched bases: 12. Germline CDR1 reads DFQATT; CDR2 reads SNEGSKA (reference sequence). CDR3: CSASEWSGRDPDTQYF. The CDR3 DNA reads TGCAGTGCTTCAGAGTGGAGCGGGAGGGACCCAGATACGCAGTATTTT.

This clonotype has ten or more counts. This rearrangement joins TRBV29-1 to TRBJ2-1; 10 bases match TRBD2. Germline V gene data show CDR1 as SQVTM and CDR2 as ANQGSEA. The length of the CDR3 is 15 residues. V was clipped by 2 bases and J by 4 bases; unmatched bases: 5. The CDR3 reads CSVERLAGPYNEQFF. The CDR3 region has the DNA TGCAGCGTTGAACGACTAGCGGGTCCGTACAATGAGCAGTTCTTC.

This clonotype has a count of ten or more. The J gene is TRBJ1-5, the V gene TRBV6-2 or TRBV6-3; D might be TRBD1 (5 bases). Trimming cost V 2 bases and J 2 bases, with 13 bases left between them. CDR1 MNHEY and CDR2 SVGEGT come from the germline V gene. The CDR3 consists of 16 residues. The CDR3 is CASSYIPGGGNQPQHF. The CDR3 DNA reads TGTGCCAGCAGTTACATCCCAGGAGGGGGCAATCAGCCCCAGCATTTT.

The rearrangement links TRBV7-6 to TRBJ1-2; D gene uncertain. The CDR3 has 16 amino acids. The ends were cut back, 7 bases at V and 4 bases at J, with 22 bases in the middle. Looked up from germline, CDR1 is SGHVS and CDR2 is FNYEAQ. The CDR3 DNA reads as TGTGCCAGCACCCTCTCCAGACGGGTTGGGCTCTATGGCTACACCTTC. It yields the protein CASTLSRRVGLYGYTF. Full variable domain (outside the CDR3, taken from reference TRBV7-6 and TRBJ1-2): GAGVSQSPRYKVTKRGQDVALRCDPISGHVSLYWYRQALGQGPEFLTYFNYEAQQDKSGLPNDRFSAERPEGSISTLTIQRTEQRDSAMYRCASTLSRRVGLYGYTFGSGTRLTVV.

This clonotype showed up just a few times. The V call is TRBV15, the J call TRBJ2-7; TRBD1 agrees at 8 bases. V lost 1 base, J lost 4 bases, and 3 bases stayed unmatched. CDR3 length equals 14 residues. The germline V gene has CDR1 LNHNV and CDR2 YYDKDF (reference sequence). The CDR3 here is CATSRAGQVYEQYF. The DNA of the CDR3 is TGTGCCACCAGCAGAGCGGGACAGGTTTACGAGCAGTACTTC.

This chain connects TRBV5-6 to TRBJ1-1, with D perhaps matching TRBD1 (5 bases). V was trimmed by 2 bases and J by 12 bases, leaving 11 bases between them. The CDR3 extends over 11 amino acids. From germline, CDR1 is SGHDT and CDR2 YYEEEE. CDR3 nucleotide sequence: TGTGCCAGCAGCTTAAGCAGGGAGACTTTCTTT. Translation: CASSLSRETFF.

CDR3 nucleotide sequence: TGTGCCAGCAGCCGACTGGGAGACACCGGGGAGCTGTTTTTT. This gives the protein CASSRLGDTGELFF. This chain links TRBV7-2 with TRBJ2-2; possible D gene TRBD2, 5 bases. In germline, CDR1 is SGHTA, CDR2 FQGNSA. The CDR3 has 14 residues. V dropped 5 bases and J dropped 3 bases, with 10 bases sitting between them.

The chain recombines TRBV24-1 with TRBJ2-7; D not resolved. Germline V gene sequence: CDR1 KGHDR, CDR2 SFDVKD. V shed 4 bases and J shed 2 bases, with 14 bases lying between them. The CDR3 has 15 amino acids. In nucleotides, the CDR3 is TGTGCCACCAGTGACCCCCGGACGTACCCCTACGAGCAGTACTTC. It specifies CATSDPRTYPYEQYF.

In its sample, this clonotype was seen many times. This chain connects TRBV18 to TRBJ2-1, with 13 bases identical to TRBD2. The CDR3 length is 16 residues. Germline V CDR1 and CDR2: KGHSH, LQKENI. Trimming removed 4 bases from V and 7 bases from J; junction bases left unmatched: 7. The CDR3 sequence: CASSLRTSGSSNEQFF. The CDR3 DNA follows: TGTGCCAGCTCACTAAGGACTAGCGGGAGTAGTAATGAGCAGTTCTTC. Looking up the rest from reference TRBV18 and TRBJ2-1 gives the full variable domain: NAGVMQNPRHLVRRRGQEARLRCSPMKGHSHVYWYRQLPEEGLKFMVYLQKENIIDESGMPKERFSAEFPKEGPSILRIQQVVRGDSAAYFCASSLRTSGSSNEQFFGPGTRLTVL.

This rearrangement joins TRBV21-1 to TRBJ2-7; the table gives TRBD1 as D, unverified against the DNA. TRBV21-1 is marked as a pseudogene. This CDR3 comprises 17 residues. DNA of the CDR3: TGTGCCAGCAGCAAAGCTCCTAGACAGGGCTGGGGCTACGAGCAGTACTTC. It yields the protein CASSKAPRQGWGYEQYF.

At least ten counts were recorded for this clonotype. The chain recombines TRBV4-2 with TRBJ1-4; 9 bases align to TRBD1. The V gene end was trimmed by 4 bases and the J gene end by 7 bases; junction bases not matched to a gene: 4. The CDR3 consists of 14 residues. Germline loops: CDR1 LGHNA, CDR2 YNFKEQ. The CDR3: CASSLGTGFEKLFF. In nucleotides, the CDR3 is TGTGCCAGCAGCCTCGGGACAGGGTTTGAAAAACTGTTTTTT.

This clonotype appeared many times. V is TRBV28 and J is TRBJ2-7, with a weak D call TRBD1 (6 bases). V was shortened by 8 bases and J by 0 bases, with 8 bases between the two germline ends. Germline V lookup: CDR1 MDHEN, CDR2 SYDVKM. The CDR3 length is 12 residues. CDR3 in DNA: TGTGCCAGCCGGGACAACTCCTACGAGCAGTACTTC. This gives the protein CASRDNSYEQYF.

This clonotype was recorded at least ten times. As DNA, the CDR3 is TGTGCCAGCAGCTTGTTTTCAGGGGTCAGAAACACTGAAGCTTTCTTT. Amino acid sequence: CASSLFSGVRNTEAFF. V and J are TRBV5-5 and TRBJ1-1; D possibly corresponds to TRBD1 (6 bases). The CDR3 is made up of 16 amino acids. The germline gives CDR1 SGHKS, CDR2 YYEKEE (reference sequence). With 1 base removed from V and 2 bases from J, the gap between germline ends came to 15 bases. The variable domain in full, completed from reference TRBV5-5 and TRBJ1-1, reads DAGVTQSPTHLIKTRGQQVTLRCSPISGHKSVSWYQQVLGQGPQFIFQYYEKEERGRGNFPDRFSARQFPNYSSELNVNALLLGDSALYLCASSLFSGVRNTEAFFGQGTRLTVV.

This clonotype was seen only a few times. The chain uses TRBV6-5 and TRBJ2-7, with 9 bases that match TRBD1. The germline gives CDR1 MNHEY, CDR2 SVGAGI. V lost 2 bases and J lost 4; bases outside the gene matches: 6. This CDR3 comprises 15 residues. The CDR3 DNA sequence: TGTGCCAGCAGTTACCATGGGACAGGGTGGTACGAGCAGTACTTC. Translating gives CASSYHGTGWYEQYF.

V usage is TRBV6-5 and J usage is TRBJ1-1; TRBD1 matches 7 bases. With V trimmed by 2 bases and J by 3 bases, 6 bases remained unmatched. From germline, CDR1 is MNHEY and CDR2 SVGAGI. This CDR3 comprises 15 residues. The CDR3, as DNA: TGTGCCAGCAGTTACGGGGGACAGTTCCACACTGAAGCTTTCTTT. Its translation is CASSYGGQFHTEAFF.

The chain combines TRBV6-1 with TRBJ1-5; TRBD1 aligns across 7 bases. The trim removed 1 base at V and 11 bases at J, leaving 8 bases unmatched. This CDR3 contains 14 residues. Germline loops: CDR1 MNHNS, CDR2 SASEGT. CDR3 protein: CASSEGQGGRTQHF. The CDR3 bases are TGTGCCAGCAGTGAAGGACAGGGCGGTAGGACCCAGCATTTT.

This clonotype came up a few times. This sequence joins TRBV4-2 and TRBJ2-7; D unclear. The V gene's germline CDR1 is LGHNA and CDR2 YNFKEQ. The CDR3 covers 16 residues. The V end was cut by 0 bases, the J end by 3 bases, with 15 bases between. CDR3 nucleotide sequence: TGTGCCAGCAGCCAAGATCGATCCACGACCCACTACGAGCAGTACTTC. It encodes CASSQDRSTTHYEQYF.

The V and J genes are TRBV12-3 or TRBV12-4 and TRBJ2-2; tentative D call: TRBD1 (6 bases). V was pared by 6 bases and J by 6 bases, with 14 bases between. The CDR3 is 14 amino acids. The CDR3 nucleotides are TGTGCCAGCAGGGCAGGGGAAGGGGCCGGGGAGCTGTTTTTT. Its translation: CASRAGEGAGELFF.

The chain links TRBV6-5 to TRBJ1-1; no reliable D call. In germline, CDR1 is MNHEY, CDR2 SVGAGI. Trimming left V 2 bases short and J 1 base short, with 5 bases between. The CDR3 has 13 amino acids. The CDR3 coding sequence is TGTGCCAGCAGTTACATGGGGAACACTGAAGCTTTCTTT. It translates to CASSYMGNTEAFF.

This clonotype has at least ten counts. The chain couples TRBV7-2 to TRBJ1-2; D not certain. CDR3 length: 12 residues. Looked up from germline, CDR1 is SGHTA and CDR2 is FQGNSA. V was cut by 1 base and J by 1 base, with 1 base left in between. In nucleotides, the CDR3 is TGTGCCAGCAGCTTAGTTAACTATGGCTACACCTTC. It translates to CASSLVNYGYTF.